The entry below describes one T cell receptor beta chain. Its target is not known. This sample was included in a study of T-cell memory formation after mild COVID-19. Study as a whole: TCR clusters were mostly confined to one donor each.

Notes on the study in general: Of the contracting clones, CD4+ ones lay mainly in CM and EM, and CD8+ ones in EMRA. Pre-infection memory held some responding clones, suggesting pre-existing cross-reactive T cells responded.

The TCR alpha and TCR beta cDNA libraries, bearing sample barcodes and UMIs, were generated by 5'RACE using constant-segment primers. TCRdb reprocessed the 5' RACE reads via MiXCR and lists one record per CDR3 protein. The repertoire holds a few hundred thousand distinct CDR3 sequences, around 15% seen once, with roughly 20% in the top ten. This clonotype originated in a man aged 18 to 29 who had mild COVID-19 (a few samples of this study predate the infection). Cell type and time point are not known. The material sequenced was PBMCs or a T cell subset sorted from them (not recorded which).

CDR3 sequence reads: CASRQELNTGELFF. CDR3 bases: TGCGCCAGCAGACAGGAGCTTAACACCGGGGAGCTGTTTTTT. The chain employs TRBV5-1 and TRBJ2-2, with D possibly TRBD1 on 5 matching bases. V gave up 5 bases and J gave up 2 bases, with 10 bases separating them. The CDR3 is 14 amino acids. CDR1 is SGHRS and CDR2 is YFSETQ in the germline V gene. The entire variable domain, with the rest obtained from reference TRBV5-1 and TRBJ2-2, is as follows: KAGVTQTPRYLIKTRGQQVTLSCSPISGHRSVSWYQQTPGQGLQFLFEYFSETQRNKGNFPGRFSGRQFSNSRSEMNVSTLELGDSALYLCASRQELNTGELFFGEGSRLTVL.